This T cell receptor beta chain was sequenced for a study of blood T cell repertoires in COVID-19 (dated by TCRdb to between 2020 and 2021). Background on the whole study: Samples from collaborators originated in the United States, Italy and Spain and spanned both the acute and convalescent phases of COVID-19. Subjects who had been exposed to COVID-19, were actively infected with it, or had recovered from it provided the deeply sampled blood TCRbeta repertoires that made up the dataset. The prospective study material was composed of cDNA or gDNA derived from T cells, B-cell-depleted T cells, or PBMCs. A de-identified subject ID, COVID-19 status, age in years and sex were almost always included in the sample metadata. Samples came from the ongoing ImmuneRACE study (first 160 participants) plus 1,254 subjects from 6 global collaborators. The repertoires were released in a freely available public database meant as a resource for research on the immune response to SARS-CoV-2. Where HLA class I and class II types were available, the types were taken from metadata supplied by the sample provider, not from assay-based typing. The study at large found these results: The amount of clinical and demographic metadata varied by source and participant and was provided uncurated.

Participants in the prospective study were aged 18 to 89 years, lived in about two dozen United States geographic areas, and enrolled through a virtual design. Cohort assignment in the prospective study relied on participant-reported clinical history from a screening survey and a study questionnaire. Each participant in the prospective study had whole blood, serum and a nasopharyngeal or oropharyngeal swab collected by mobile phlebotomists. Participants in the prospective study had the option to provide additional blood draws and questionnaires over a 2-month period. Before DNA extraction, blood samples from the prospective study were shipped at room temperature or frozen. Regarding this clone: The specificity of this receptor is unknown. Base qualities are not provided; no much larger clone lies one nucleotide away.

The CDR3 covers 15 residues, taking in both the cysteine and the phenylalanine. The sequence is cut down to CDR3 DNA, 45 bases in frame from base 1. Sequences KGHSH (CDR1) and LQKENI (CDR2) are obtained from the germline V gene. At the junction V is shortened by 4 bases and J by 4 bases; bases outside the gene matches: 7. TCRbeta CDR3 regions were amplified from genomic DNA using the immunoSEQ Assay, a bias-controlled multiplex PCR. The paper's processing steps were these. Nucleated cell counts per sample were estimated from amplification of reference gene primers within the assay. To quantify the absolute abundance of each unique TCRbeta CDR3 rearrangement, sequence reads were collapsed and filtered. For each sample, productive Simpson clonality was calculated as the square root of Simpson's diversity index across productive rearrangements. The source is immuneACCESS, and TCRdb retained only in-frame sequences with V and J called. Part of the clones is not carried over; for the studies checked, unresolved V genes explain less than half of this, and the remainder is unexplained. V, J and clone size reflect that table, while D and trimming were determined from the DNA. This sample comprises 200,000 to 250,000 clones, roughly 88% of them detected only once. Around 3.5% of the sample is in the top ten clones.

This TCR came from a woman aged 40 to 55 with acute COVID-19. The chain is made from TRBV18 and TRBJ1-2, with 9 middle bases fitting TRBD1. Sequencing input: PBMCs or T cells enriched from blood (not recorded which). The nucleotides are TGTGCCAGCTCACGGGACAGGGCTAAGACCTATGGCTACACCTTC. This gives the protein CASSRDRAKTYGYTF. With the portions outside the CDR3 filled from the reference TRBV18 and TRBJ1-2 genes, the complete variable region becomes NAGVMQNPRHLVRRRGQEARLRCSPMKGHSHVYWYRQLPEEGLKFMVYLQKENIIDESGMPKERFSAEFPKEGPSILRIQQVVRGDSAAYFCASSRDRAKTYGYTFGSGTRLTVV.